This TCR beta chain was found in a study of PD-1 blockade in classical Hodgkin lymphoma. Each patient relapsed following autologous stem cell transplantation, and prior brentuximab vedotin exposure differed. Profiling relied on immunoSEQ multiplex PCR, and the TCRdb table lists in-frame clones only, not all of them. The profile shows 40,000 to 50,000 clones, about 88% of them singletons. This TCR derives from a human donor with classical Hodgkin lymphoma. This specimen consisted of peripheral blood mononuclear cells (PBMCs), obtained before the second cycle of nivolumab.

Here the CDR3 reads CASSYSKAGGYEQYF. The CDR3, as DNA: TGTGCCAGCAGTTACTCGAAAGCGGGGGGCTACGAGCAGTACTTC. The V gene is TRBV6-6, the J gene TRBJ2-7; TRBD2 matches at 9 bases. From germline, CDR1 is MNHNY and CDR2 SVGAGI (reference sequence). The V and J ends lost 0 bases and 3 bases, in that order; junction bases with no gene match: 3. The CDR3 loop spans 15 amino acids.